The 26 T cell receptor beta chains reported below all come from one sample, sequenced in a study of cytomegalovirus exposure and HLA in healthy donors. Using immunoSEQ multiplex PCR, the repertoire was profiled, and TCRdb retains in-frame clones only, with some absent. The repertoire holds roughly 130,000 clones, with 88% as singletons. Input material: PBMCs. These receptor sequences come from a man aged 30-40 years in good health and CMV-seronegative.

The V and J genes are TRBV2 and TRBJ1-4; perhaps TRBD1 as D (5 bases). V dropped 4 bases and J dropped 11 bases, with 20 bases sitting between them. The CDR3 is 15 amino acids. Germline V gene lookup returns CDR1 SNHLY and CDR2 FYNNEI. DNA of the CDR3: TGTGCCAGCAGTGCCCAGGGTAATCTAATGAGGAAACTGTTTTTT. Translating gives CASSAQGNLMRKLFF.

This sequence joins TRBV6-4 and TRBJ2-1; TRBD1 agrees at 10 bases. This CDR3 has 18 residues. The germline V gene encodes CDR1 MRHNA and CDR2 SNTAGT. V dropped 4 bases and J dropped 5; count of bases not matched to a gene: 14. The CDR3, as DNA: TGTGCCAGCAGTGCTTTTCCTTTAACCGGGACAGGGGACAATGAGCAGTTCTTC. It is translated as CASSAFPLTGTGDNEQFF.

The V and J genes are TRBV30 and TRBJ2-5; no clear D gene. The CDR3 has 13 residues. V was pared by 2 bases and J by 5 bases, with 12 bases between. Germline assignment: CDR1 GTSNPN and CDR2 SVGIG (reference sequence). CDR3 sequence: CAWSPNPRETQYF. CDR3 DNA: TGTGCCTGGAGTCCTAACCCCAGGGAGACCCAGTACTTC.

CDR3 in DNA: TGTGCCAGCAGTCTAACGGGGTCGGCAGGGGGGGGCTACACCTTC. Its protein product is CASSLTGSAGGGYTF. This chain links TRBV27 with TRBJ1-2; 7 bases fit TRBD1. V lost 5 bases to trimming and J lost 8 bases; unmatched junction nucleotides: 14. Germline V gene sequence: CDR1 MNHEY, CDR2 SMNVEV (reference sequence). There are 15 residues in the CDR3.

The chain joins TRBV5-5 to TRBJ2-7, with 9 bases lining up with TRBD2. Unmatched junction bases numbered 5, after V lost 1 base and J lost 0 bases. Germline V lookup: CDR1 SGHKS, CDR2 YYEKEE (reference sequence). This CDR3 is 16 amino acids long. The CDR3 nucleotides are TGTGCCAGCAGCTTGTCGGCTAGCGGGAACTCCTACGAGCAGTACTTC. Encoded protein: CASSLSASGNSYEQYF.

V gene TRBV10-1 combines with J gene TRBJ2-1; D is possibly TRBD2 (6 bases). The CDR3 extends over 14 amino acids. Germline values: CDR1 WNHNN, CDR2 SYGVQD (reference sequence). V gave up 0 bases and J gave up 5 bases, with 8 bases separating them. CDR3 loop: CASSESLADNEQFF. The CDR3 DNA is TGCGCCAGCAGTGAGTCGTTAGCGGACAATGAGCAGTTCTTC.

The CDR3 sequence is CASSLAAGSAYNEQFF. The CDR3 bases are TGCGCCAGCAGCTTGGCGGCCGGGAGCGCCTACAATGAGCAGTTCTTC. The J gene is TRBJ2-1, the V gene TRBV5-1; D may be TRBD2 (6 bases). V gave up 0 bases and J gave up 2 bases, with 12 bases separating them. Germline V lookup: CDR1 SGHRS, CDR2 YFSETQ. The CDR3 contains 16 residues.

This rearrangement joins TRBV5-1 to TRBJ2-1; possibly TRBD2 for D (6 bases). The CDR3 extends over 13 amino acids. Between the trimmed V and J ends, which lost 4 bases and 9 bases, there was a span of 14 bases. The V gene's germline CDR1 is SGHRS and CDR2 YFSETQ. DNA of the CDR3: TGCGCCAGCAGCGGGGACTTCTTTGTTGAGCAGTTCTTC. Translating it yields CASSGDFFVEQFF. Combining the CDR3 with reference TRBV5-1 and TRBJ2-1 gives the whole variable domain KAGVTQTPRYLIKTRGQQVTLSCSPISGHRSVSWYQQTPGQGLQFLFEYFSETQRNKGNFPGRFSGRQFSNSRSEMNVSTLELGDSALYLCASSGDFFVEQFFGPGTRLTVL.

The chain carries TRBV5-1 and TRBJ1-1; tentatively, D is TRBD1 (6 bases). V lost 1 base to trimming and J lost 8 bases, with 12 bases between them. Germline CDR1 reads SGHRS; CDR2 reads YFSETQ. This CDR3 spans 13 amino acids. CDR3 DNA: TGCGCCAGCAGCTTGAACAGGGATAAGGAAGCTTTCTTT. Translated: CASSLNRDKEAFF.

By sample fraction, this clone is medium-sized. The rearrangement joins TRBV6-5 to TRBJ2-3; TRBD1 aligns across 8 bases. Germline V gene data show CDR1 as MNHEY and CDR2 as SVGAGI. The CDR3 loop spans 14 amino acids. Unmatched junction bases numbered 5, after V lost 7 bases and J lost 2 bases. The CDR3 sequence is CASKGTGHTDTQYF. CDR3 bases: TGTGCCAGCAAAGGGACAGGACACACAGATACGCAGTATTTT.

The chain combines TRBV5-6 with TRBJ2-1, with 9 bases that match TRBD2. J was trimmed by 7 bases and V by 4 bases; bases with no gene match: 12. Germline V gene lookup returns CDR1 SGHDT and CDR2 YYEEEE. The CDR3 totals 16 residues. The CDR3 nucleotides read TGTGCCAGCAGCCACCTTGGAAGCGGGAGGCCTAATGAGCAGTTCTTC. As protein: CASSHLGSGRPNEQFF.

The chain couples TRBV18 to TRBJ2-5; TRBD2 agrees at 9 bases. CDR1 and CDR2 (germline): KGHSH, LQKENI. V shed 3 bases, J shed 4 bases, and the junction held 9 bases outside the gene matches. The CDR3 consists of 16 residues. The chain's CDR3 is CASSPGVAGVVETQYF. CDR3 DNA: TGTGCCAGCTCACCGGGGGTAGCGGGAGTCGTAGAGACCCAGTACTTC.

This chain joins TRBV9 and TRBJ2-1; 11 bases map to TRBD2. Per germline, CDR1 SGDLS and CDR2 YYNGEE. CDR3 length: 21 amino acids. V was pared by 2 bases and J by 6 bases, with 22 bases of the junction left unmatched. Written as DNA, the CDR3 is TGTGCCAGCAGCGTCGGTACGGAACTAGCGGGAGTTCAATTCTCTCGCAATGAGCAGTTCTTC. Residues: CASSVGTELAGVQFSRNEQFF.

This sequence joins TRBV5-1 and TRBJ2-3; the D is unclear. Germline loops: CDR1 SGHRS, CDR2 YFSETQ. The CDR3 is 14 residues long. The ends were cut back, 7 bases at V and 0 bases at J, with 12 bases in the middle. The CDR3 here is CASGYDTSTDTQYF. DNA of the CDR3: TGCGCCAGCGGCTATGACACTAGCACAGATACGCAGTATTTT.

The V gene is TRBV29-1, the J gene TRBJ2-3, with D possibly TRBD2 on 5 matching bases. The CDR3 runs to 14 residues. Trimming took off 0 bases at V and 4 bases at J, with 11 bases between the two ends. Germline V gives CDR1 SQVTM, CDR2 ANQGSEA. The CDR3 region has the DNA TGCAGCGTTGAAGATTCGAGGAGGTCAGATACGCAGTATTTT. Translated: CSVEDSRRSDTQYF.

The chain employs TRBV5-1 and TRBJ1-5; 10 bases line up with TRBD1. The CDR3 is made up of 15 amino acids. Trimming removed 0 bases from V and 8 bases from J; junction bases left unmatched: 5. Per germline, CDR1 SGHRS and CDR2 YFSETQ. The CDR3 protein is CASSLAGTGVEPQHF. The CDR3 DNA sequence: TGCGCCAGCAGCTTGGCCGGGACAGGGGTAGAGCCCCAGCATTTT. Variable domain in full (rest from reference TRBV5-1 and TRBJ1-5): KAGVTQTPRYLIKTRGQQVTLSCSPISGHRSVSWYQQTPGQGLQFLFEYFSETQRNKGNFPGRFSGRQFSNSRSEMNVSTLELGDSALYLCASSLAGTGVEPQHFGDGTRLSIL.

This clone was found once. The CDR3 DNA is TGTGCCAGCAGCCCCGGACAGGGTTCGGGTACTGAAGCTTTCTTT. The encoded protein is CASSPGQGSGTEAFF. This rearrangement joins TRBV5-4 to TRBJ1-1, with TRBD1 matching over 8 bases. V was clipped by 4 bases and J by 5 bases; unmatched bases: 10. The CDR3 runs 15 residues. Per the germline V gene, CDR1 is SGHNT and CDR2 is YYREEE (reference sequence).

The chain recombines TRBV7-3 with TRBJ2-3, with 9 bases identical to TRBD2. Trimming took 2 bases from V and 2 from J; bases not matched to a gene: 5. Germline values: CDR1 SGHTA, CDR2 FQGTGA. The CDR3 is made up of 16 amino acids. CDR3 in DNA: TGTGCCAGCAGCTTACGTCCTAGCGGGGCCACAGATACGCAGTATTTT. Translation gives CASSLRPSGATDTQYF. Variable domain in full (rest from reference TRBV7-3 and TRBJ2-3): GAGVSQTPSNKVTEKGKYVELRCDPISGHTALYWYRQSLGQGPEFLIYFQGTGAADDSGLPNDRFFAVRPEGSVSTLKIQRTERGDSAVYLCASSLRPSGATDTQYFGPGTRLTVL.

In DNA, the CDR3 is TGTGCCAGCAGTGAACGTTACGGAGACTCTGGAAACACCATATATTTT. The encoded protein is CASSERYGDSGNTIYF. The chain employs TRBV6-1 and TRBJ1-3, with D uncertain. The CDR3 contains 16 residues. Germline CDR1 reads MNHNS; CDR2 reads SASEGT. Trimming cost V 2 bases and J 0 bases, with 11 bases left between them.

V is TRBV6-1 and J is TRBJ1-2; D is undetermined. This CDR3 comprises 13 residues. The germline gives CDR1 MNHNS, CDR2 SASEGT. V was clipped by 7 bases and J by 8 bases, with 17 bases between them. CDR3 sequence: CASIVMFAEGYTF. The CDR3 nucleotides are TGTGCCAGCATCGTTATGTTCGCGGAGGGCTACACCTTC.

This rearrangement joins TRBV27 to TRBJ2-3; TRBD1 is a possible D gene (5 bases). CDR3 length equals 15 residues. Germline V gene data show CDR1 as MNHEY and CDR2 as SMNVEV (reference sequence). Trimming stripped 6 bases from V and 0 bases from J, with 13 bases between. CDR3 region: CASSDRTPSTDTQYF. The CDR3 coding sequence is TGTGCCAGCAGCGACAGAACCCCTAGCACAGATACGCAGTATTTT.

The chain is built from TRBV2 and TRBJ1-2; weak D call: TRBD1 (5 bases). Germline V CDR1 and CDR2: SNHLY, FYNNEI. Deletions cut 4 bases from V and 2 bases from J, with 8 bases between. The CDR3 has 13 amino acids. The DNA for the CDR3 is TGTGCCAGCAGTGCACAGGCCAACTATGGCTACACCTTC. As protein: CASSAQANYGYTF.

This clone was detected only once. V gene TRBV19 combines with J gene TRBJ2-3; tentative D call: TRBD1 (6 bases). V gave up 3 bases and J gave up 9 bases, with 19 bases separating them. Looked up from germline, CDR1 is LNHDA and CDR2 is SQIVND (reference sequence). This CDR3 is 15 amino acids long. The CDR3 region is CASSIFGGPRGTQYF. The CDR3 nucleotides read TGTGCCAGTAGTATCTTTGGCGGCCCTAGGGGGACGCAGTATTTT.

The rearrangement uses TRBV4-1 and TRBJ1-3; no definite D call. V dropped 1 base and J dropped 3 bases, with 10 bases sitting between them. This CDR3 contains 15 residues. Germline V gene data show CDR1 as MGHRA and CDR2 as YSYEKL. CDR3 amino acids: CASSQAGGGGNTIYF. For the CDR3, the DNA is TGCGCCAGCAGCCAAGCAGGAGGTGGTGGAAACACCATATATTTT.

The V call is TRBV29-1, the J call TRBJ2-4; D might be TRBD2 (5 bases). The CDR3 spans 12 residues. Germline V lookup: CDR1 SQVTM, CDR2 ANQGSEA. Trimming left V 5 bases short and J 7 bases short, with 12 bases between. The CDR3 nucleotides read TGCAGCGTTCAACGGTCGGGGAACATTCAGTACTTC. Residues: CSVQRSGNIQYF.

The CDR3 DNA reads TGTGCCAGCTCACCACCGACAGGGGAGTTCGACGAGCAGTACTTC. Amino acid sequence: CASSPPTGEFDEQYF. This chain links TRBV18 with TRBJ2-7, with TRBD1 identical over 8 bases. Unmatched junction bases numbered 6, after V lost 0 bases and J lost 5 bases. CDR1 is KGHSH and CDR2 is LQKENI in the germline V gene. This CDR3 has 15 residues.